A single sample gave rise to the 27 T cell receptor beta chains below, sequenced in a study of blood T cell repertoires in COVID-19. Clones were read by immunoSEQ multiplex PCR, and TCRdb kept only the in-frame ones, dropping some. The sample includes 85,000 to 120,000 clones, under 90% of them seen just once. The specimen sequenced was peripheral blood. These receptors were collected from a woman aged 55-75 years with acute or convalescent COVID-19.

This rearrangement joins TRBV7-8 to TRBJ1-1; the match to TRBD1 covers 9 bases. CDR3 length equals 13 residues. V was pared by 3 bases and J by 4 bases, with 0 bases of the junction left unmatched. Germline CDR1 is SGHVS and CDR2 is FQNEAQ. The CDR3 here is CASSLTGGTEAFF. The CDR3 DNA sequence: TGTGCCAGCAGCTTGACAGGGGGCACTGAAGCTTTCTTT. Combining the CDR3 with reference TRBV7-8 and TRBJ1-1 gives the whole variable domain GAGVSQSPRYKVAKRGQDVALRCDPISGHVSLFWYQQALGQGPEFLTYFQNEAQLDKSGLPSDRFFAERPEGSVSTLKIQRTQQEDSAVYLCASSLTGGTEAFFGQGTRLTVV.

This chain connects TRBV27 to TRBJ1-2, with D perhaps matching TRBD1 (6 bases). Trimming pared 0 bases from V and 5 bases from J, leaving 16 bases between. Germline CDR1 is MNHEY and CDR2 is SMNVEV (reference sequence). The CDR3 spans 16 residues. The DNA for the CDR3 is TGTGCCAGCAGTTTATCGGGTACAGGGATTGGGTATGGCTACACCTTC. The encoded protein is CASSLSGTGIGYGYTF.

This clone was seen just once. The chain carries TRBV4-2 and TRBJ1-2; the D gene is possibly TRBD1 (5 bases). CDR3 length: 16 residues. Trimming stripped 5 bases from V and 0 bases from J, with 16 bases between. CDR1 and CDR2 from the germline V gene are LGHNA and YNFKEQ. The CDR3 region has the DNA TGTGCCAGCAGCGAACCGAGTGGGGCACCTAACTATGGCTACACCTTC. It translates to CASSEPSGAPNYGYTF.

CDR3 amino acids: CASNSMSNQPQHF. In nucleotides, the CDR3 is TGTGCCAGCAATTCCATGAGCAATCAGCCCCAGCATTTT. The rearrangement uses TRBV2 and TRBJ1-5; no reliable D call. The germline gives CDR1 SNHLY, CDR2 FYNNEI. The CDR3 is 13 residues long. V was pared by 7 bases and J by 1 base, with 8 bases between.

This chain joins TRBV18 and TRBJ2-3; 8 positions agree with TRBD2. This CDR3 contains 16 residues. Per germline, CDR1 KGHSH and CDR2 LQKENI. Unmatched junction bases numbered 13, after V lost 6 bases and J lost 5 bases. CDR3 residues: CASSRKGAGAGDTQYF. DNA for the CDR3: TGTGCCAGCTCTCGGAAGGGAGCGGGGGCCGGAGATACGCAGTATTTT. Complete variable domain (other parts from reference TRBV18 and TRBJ2-3): NAGVMQNPRHLVRRRGQEARLRCSPMKGHSHVYWYRQLPEEGLKFMVYLQKENIIDESGMPKERFSAEFPKEGPSILRIQQVVRGDSAAYFCASSRKGAGAGDTQYFGPGTRLTVL.

The chain employs TRBV3-1 (or the pseudogene TRBV3-2) and TRBJ2-7; tentative D call: TRBD1 (7 bases). With 0 bases removed from V and 1 base from J, the gap between germline ends came to 19 bases. Per the germline V gene, CDR1 is LGHDT and CDR2 is YNNKEL (reference sequence). The CDR3 length is 18 residues. The CDR3 spells CASSQDQTGRKGSYEQYF. The CDR3 coding sequence is TGTGCCAGCAGCCAAGACCAGACAGGGAGGAAAGGGTCCTACGAGCAGTACTTC.

This clone showed up just once. This rearrangement joins TRBV30 to TRBJ2-3; no clear D gene. V was trimmed by 3 bases and J by 4 bases, leaving 8 bases between them. The germline V gene has CDR1 GTSNPN and CDR2 SVGIG (reference sequence). There are 12 residues in the CDR3. The CDR3 bases are TGTGCCTGGAGCCCCTTCCCAGATACGCAGTATTTT. This encodes CAWSPFPDTQYF.

The chain joins TRBV3-1 (or the pseudogene TRBV3-2) to TRBJ1-3; 7 bases align to TRBD1. V lost 4 bases and J lost 4; bases outside the gene matches: 4. Germline V gene sequence: CDR1 LGHDT, CDR2 YNNKEL (reference sequence). There are 14 residues in the CDR3. CDR3: CASSPRDSGNTIYF. The CDR3 coding sequence is TGTGCCAGCAGCCCTCGGGACAGCGGAAACACCATATATTTT.

The J gene is TRBJ1-1, the V gene TRBV7-3, with a weak D call TRBD1 (5 bases). V was pared by 3 bases and J by 2 bases, with 7 bases between. Germline V gene data show CDR1 as SGHTA and CDR2 as FQGTGA. This CDR3 is 13 amino acids long. The CDR3 nucleotides read TGTGCCAGCAGCTTCGGGGGTAACACTGAAGCTTTCTTT. This encodes CASSFGGNTEAFF.

Here the CDR3 reads CASSIAGGWTQYF. The DNA for the CDR3 is TGTGCCAGCAGCATAGCGGGAGGGTGGACCCAGTACTTC. The V and J genes are TRBV12-3 or TRBV12-4 and TRBJ2-5, with 11 bases lining up with TRBD2. The CDR3 is made up of 13 amino acids. The V segment lost 6 bases and the J segment 7 bases; nucleotides outside the gene matches: 4.

The rearrangement uses TRBV18 and TRBJ1-2, with D uncertain. Trimming took off 3 bases at V and 5 bases at J, with 10 bases between the two ends. Germline V gives CDR1 KGHSH, CDR2 LQKENI. The CDR3 has 13 amino acids. The CDR3 is CASSPGSGYGYTF. CDR3 bases: TGTGCCAGCTCACCCGGCTCGGGGTATGGCTACACCTTC.

This clone was seen a single time. The gene calls are TRBV9 and TRBJ2-1; 7 bases line up with TRBD2. CDR3 length: 15 amino acids. V was clipped by 0 bases and J by 3 bases; unmatched bases: 3. In germline, CDR1 is SGDLS, CDR2 YYNGEE. CDR3 bases: TGTGCCAGCAGCGTAGAGGCTAGCGGCTACAATGAGCAGTTCTTC. Amino acid sequence: CASSVEASGYNEQFF.

This clone has only one observation. J is TRBJ1-2 and V is TRBV7-2; a possible D gene is TRBD1 (6 bases). The germline V gene has CDR1 SGHTA and CDR2 FQGNSA. The V and J ends lost 2 bases and 4 bases respectively, with 8 bases between them. The CDR3 has 13 amino acids. The CDR3 is CASSLQGFYGYTF. For the CDR3, the DNA is TGTGCCAGCAGCTTACAGGGGTTCTATGGCTACACCTTC. The complete variable domain, with remaining parts taken from reference TRBV7-2 and TRBJ1-2, reads GAGVSQSPSNKVTEKGKDVELRCDPISGHTALYWYRQSLGQGLEFLIYFQGNSAPDKSGLPSDRFSAERTGGSVSTLTIQRTQQEDSAVYLCASSLQGFYGYTFGSGTRLTVV.

The chain recombines TRBV5-1 with TRBJ1-1, with unresolved D. V shed 0 bases and J shed 5 bases, with 14 bases lying between them. Per germline, CDR1 SGHRS and CDR2 YFSETQ. This CDR3 is 15 amino acids long. CDR3 nucleotide sequence: TGCGCCAGCAGCTTGGGAGCCGGGTCTGGGACTGAAGCTTTCTTT. It specifies CASSLGAGSGTEAFF.

V gene TRBV7-6 combines with J gene TRBJ2-7; a possible D gene is TRBD2 (5 bases). V was clipped by 5 bases and J by 0 bases, with 17 bases between them. Per germline, CDR1 SGHVS and CDR2 FNYEAQ. CDR3 length equals 16 residues. The DNA of the CDR3 is TGTGCCAGCAGCCCAGAGCTCCCGGGGAACTCCTACGAGCAGTACTTC. Amino acid sequence: CASSPELPGNSYEQYF.

The V and J genes are TRBV12-3 or TRBV12-4 and TRBJ2-1; D is perhaps TRBD1 (5 bases). The length of the CDR3 is 13 residues. The V end lost 1 base, the J end lost 14 bases, and 15 bases lay between the germline ends. The CDR3 nucleotides read TGTGCCAGCAGTTTAGGGACACAGGAACTGGAGTTCTTC. It yields the protein CASSLGTQELEFF.

CDR3 residues: CASSSYSRAPDTQYF. As DNA, the CDR3 is TGTGCCAGCAGTTCTTACTCGAGGGCTCCAGATACGCAGTATTTT. This chain uses TRBV7-8 with TRBJ2-3, with a tentative D call TRBD2 (5 bases). The CDR3 runs to 15 residues. V lost 6 bases, J lost 4 bases, and 17 bases lay in between. CDR1 and CDR2 from the germline V gene are SGHVS and FQNEAQ.

The chain is built from TRBV5-1 and TRBJ2-5, with 11 bases that match TRBD2. Germline trimming cut 1 base from V and 5 bases from J; bases unmatched to any gene: 7. Germline V gene lookup returns CDR1 SGHRS and CDR2 YFSETQ. The CDR3 runs to 16 residues. DNA for the CDR3: TGCGCCAGCAGCTTGCCGACTAGCGGGACGATGGAGACCCAGTACTTC. Encoded protein: CASSLPTSGTMETQYF.

This rearrangement joins TRBV10-2 to TRBJ2-7, with TRBD2 identical over 12 bases. V lost 8 bases and J lost 7; bases outside the gene matches: 12. The CDR3 loop spans 15 amino acids. Germline values: CDR1 WSHSY, CDR2 SAAADI. In nucleotides, the CDR3 is TGCGCCAGCTCCCCGACTAGCGGGAGTCGTCGGGAGCAGTACTTC. Translating gives CASSPTSGSRREQYF.

This clone was recorded once. The gene calls are TRBV7-2 and TRBJ2-3; no firm D call. CDR1 SGHTA and CDR2 FQGNSA come from the germline V gene. There are 16 residues in the CDR3. Trimming removed 5 bases at V and 0 bases at J, with 15 bases between. CDR3 residues: CASSLRRILSTDTQYF. The CDR3 region has the DNA TGTGCCAGCAGCCTGAGGAGAATTCTAAGCACAGATACGCAGTATTTT.

J is TRBJ2-3 and V is TRBV9, with D tentatively TRBD2 (6 bases). V shed 0 bases and J shed 0 bases, with 8 bases lying between them. CDR1 and CDR2 from the germline V gene are SGDLS and YYNGEE. The CDR3 totals 15 residues. The CDR3 is CASSVVAGSTDTQYF. CDR3 sequence (DNA): TGTGCCAGCAGCGTAGTCGCGGGGAGCACAGATACGCAGTATTTT.

J is TRBJ1-1 and V is TRBV3-1 (or the pseudogene TRBV3-2); a weak D match, TRBD1 (6 bases). Germline CDR1 is LGHDT and CDR2 is YNNKEL (reference sequence). The CDR3 is made up of 14 amino acids. Trimming removed 0 bases from V and 5 bases from J, with 10 bases in between. CDR3 loop: CASSQEHRETEAFF. CDR3 in DNA: TGTGCCAGCAGCCAAGAACACAGGGAAACTGAAGCTTTCTTT.

The V gene is TRBV5-1, the J gene TRBJ1-4; TRBD1 might be the D (6 bases). V was trimmed by 4 bases and J by 2 bases, leaving 15 bases between them. CDR1 is SGHRS, CDR2 YFSETQ, per germline. The CDR3 is 16 residues long. This chain's CDR3 is CASSPDSPFTNEKLFF. Written as DNA, the CDR3 is TGCGCCAGCAGCCCGGACAGTCCATTTACTAATGAAAAACTGTTTTTT.

CDR3 sequence reads: CASVGLLLVGTQYF. The CDR3 DNA reads TGTGCCAGCGTAGGACTTCTCTTGGTCGGTACGCAGTATTTT. This chain connects TRBV2 to TRBJ2-3, with a weak D call TRBD2 (5 bases). The V and J ends lost 8 bases and 8 bases respectively, with 20 bases between them. CDR3 length: 14 amino acids. Germline V CDR1 and CDR2: SNHLY, FYNNEI.

This chain joins TRBV15 and TRBJ1-4; tentatively, D is TRBD1 (5 bases). This CDR3 comprises 17 residues. CDR1 and CDR2 (germline): LNHNV, YYDKDF (reference sequence). V dropped 0 bases and J dropped 8 bases, with 19 bases sitting between them. The CDR3 sequence: CATSRDDWGGLMEKLFF. CDR3 DNA: TGTGCCACCAGCAGAGACGATTGGGGGGGACTAATGGAAAAACTGTTTTTT.

The chain joins TRBV5-1 to TRBJ1-1, with 8 positions matching TRBD1. Germline V CDR1 and CDR2: SGHRS, YFSETQ. The CDR3 loop spans 15 amino acids. After removal of 4 bases from V and 2 bases from J, the junction contained 7 bases not matched to a gene. The chain's CDR3 is CASSTQTGVNTEAFF. CDR3 bases: TGCGCCAGCAGCACCCAGACAGGGGTAAACACTGAAGCTTTCTTT.

The rearrangement uses TRBV6-5 and TRBJ1-2, with TRBD1 as a possible D gene (6 bases). Trimming removed 5 bases from V and 2 bases from J, with 15 bases in between. This CDR3 contains 15 residues. Per germline, CDR1 MNHEY and CDR2 SVGAGI. The CDR3 region has the DNA TGTGCCAGCAGTCCCCGGGCGGGGGCGAACTATGGCTACACCTTC. Translated: CASSPRAGANYGYTF.